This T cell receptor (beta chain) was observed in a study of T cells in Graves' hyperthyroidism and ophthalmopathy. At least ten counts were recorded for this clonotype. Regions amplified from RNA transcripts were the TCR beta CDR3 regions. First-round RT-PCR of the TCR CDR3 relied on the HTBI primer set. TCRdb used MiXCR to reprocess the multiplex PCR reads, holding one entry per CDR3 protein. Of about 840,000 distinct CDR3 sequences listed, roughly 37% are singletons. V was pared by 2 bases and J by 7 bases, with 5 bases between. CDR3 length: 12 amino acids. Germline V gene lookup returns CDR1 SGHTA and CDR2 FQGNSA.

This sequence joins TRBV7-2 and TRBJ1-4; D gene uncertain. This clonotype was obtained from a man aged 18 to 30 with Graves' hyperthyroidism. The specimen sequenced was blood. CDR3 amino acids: CASSLYGEKLFF. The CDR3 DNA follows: TGTGCCAGCAGCTTATACGGTGAAAAACTGTTTTTT.